This is a list of T cell receptor beta chains from one sample in a study of shared clonotypes between healthy human individuals. Profiling relied on immunoSEQ multiplex PCR, and the TCRdb table lists in-frame clones only, not all of them. The data contain about 480,000 clones, about four fifths of them singletons. Sequenced input: PBMCs. The source of these receptors is a woman in her thirties or forties in good health. Some clones in this sample may be carry-over from other donors' samples. Each CDR3 is given with its conserved first and last residue. The D gene is left open where the match is weak. Clone size is given for some rows only: seen once, a few or many times, or a class if the clone is expanded.

>TRBJ2-2|TRBV5-1|.|TRBD1
CASRTGGTGELFF
TGCGCCAGCAGGACAGGGGGTACCGGGGAGCTGTTTTTT
>TRBJ2-2|TRBV28|.|.
CASRTSATGELFF
TGTGCCAGCAGAACCTCAGCCACCGGGGAGCTGTTTTTT
>TRBJ1-3|TRBV28|few|.
CASTGGGLLKTGNTIYF
TGTGCCAGCACCGGAGGCGGACTGCTTAAAACGGGAAACACCATATATTTT
>TRBJ2-3|TRBV4-2|.|.
CASSQEPRSTDTQYF
TGTGCCAGCAGCCAAGAGCCTAGGTCCACAGATACGCAGTATTTT
>TRBJ1-5|TRBV28|.|TRBD1
CASSLGQGYRQPQHF
TGTGCCAGCAGCCTGGGACAGGGGTATCGCCAGCCCCAGCATTTT
>TRBJ2-3|TRBV28|.|.
CASSLAQGGTDTQYF
TGTGCCAGCAGTTTAGCCCAGGGGGGGACAGATACGCAGTATTTT
>TRBJ1-4|TRBV27|.|.
CASSFSGFEKLFF
TGTGCCAGCAGTTTTTCTGGCTTTGAAAAACTGTTTTTT
>TRBJ2-5|TRBV19|.|TRBD1
CASSVRGLMETQYF
TGTGCCAGTAGTGTCAGGGGGCTAATGGAGACCCAGTACTTC
>TRBJ2-1|TRBV2|.|.
CASSGAGLNNEQFF
TGTGCCAGCAGTGGTGCGGGACTGAACAATGAGCAGTTCTTC
>TRBJ2-3|TRBV6-5|.|TRBD1
CASSTTGAITDTQYF
TGTGCCAGCAGTACCACAGGGGCCATCACAGATACGCAGTATTTT
>TRBJ2-7|TRBV5-1|.|.
CASSWYDTYEQYF
TGCGCCAGCAGCTGGTACGACACCTACGAGCAGTACTTC
>TRBJ1-2|TRBV28|.|.
CANRDSYYGYTF
TGTGCCAACCGCGACAGTTACTATGGCTACACCTTC
>TRBJ2-1|TRBV14|.|.
CASSQGSSGYNEQFF
TGTGCCAGCAGCCAAGGAAGCTCCGGTTACAATGAGCAGTTCTTC
>TRBJ2-7|TRBV10-3|.|TRBD2
CAIRFPGTSGSYEQYF
TGTGCCATCAGGTTCCCCGGGACTAGCGGGAGTTACGAGCAGTACTTC
>TRBJ2-1|TRBV5-1|.|TRBD1
CASRRDRGYSEQFF
TGCGCCAGCCGCCGGGACAGGGGCTACAGTGAGCAGTTCTTC